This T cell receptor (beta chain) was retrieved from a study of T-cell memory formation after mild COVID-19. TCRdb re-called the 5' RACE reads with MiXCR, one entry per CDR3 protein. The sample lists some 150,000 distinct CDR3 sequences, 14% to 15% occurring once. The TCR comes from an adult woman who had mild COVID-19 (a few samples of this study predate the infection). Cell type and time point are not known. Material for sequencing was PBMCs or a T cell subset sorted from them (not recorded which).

CDR3 sequence: CASSLGTSGRTGELFF. The CDR3, as DNA: TGTGCCAGCAGCTTAGGGACTAGCGGGAGGACCGGGGAGCTGTTTTTT. V gene TRBV11-2 combines with J gene TRBJ2-2; 14 bases are shared with TRBD2. The CDR3 runs to 16 residues. Germline V gives CDR1 SGHAT, CDR2 FQNNGV. V gave up 1 base and J gave up 5 bases; unmatched junction bases: 0.